Included here is one T cell receptor beta chain sequence, with context. This specimen comes from a study of blood T cell repertoires in COVID-19. The ends were cut back, 5 bases at V and 7 bases at J, with 17 bases in the middle. Germline CDR1 reads SGHAT; CDR2 reads FQNNGV. The length of the CDR3 is 14 residues. In the authors' workflow: Amplified reference gene primers provided the basis for estimating nucleated cell counts. Here immunoSEQ multiplex PCR was the method, and the copy in TCRdb shows in-frame clones only, minus some. V and J calls and clone size are copied from that table; D and trimming were computed from the DNA. This table has more than 25,000 clones, approximately 89% appearing once.

Sequences were obtained from peripheral blood. The rearrangement uses TRBV11-2 and TRBJ1-2, with D possibly being TRBD1 (6 bases). The source of this sequence is a human donor with acute or convalescent COVID-19. The donor label of this sample is uncertain. CDR3 coding DNA: TGTGCCAGCAGCCCGGGTGGGGACATGGCTGGCTACACCTTC. Translated: CASSPGGDMAGYTF.